Each of the 11 T cell receptor beta chains below was sequenced from the same sample in a study of T cells in tuberculosis. Generated by immunoSEQ multiplex PCR, the TCRdb table keeps only in-frame clones and is missing some. This table has 30,000 or so clones, 95% to 96% appearing once. Specimen: PBMCs. The receptors originated from a donor under 30 with latent tuberculosis or without tuberculosis infection.

The chain combines TRBV5-1 with TRBJ1-2; 10 bases fit TRBD1. The CDR3 covers 14 residues. Trimming at V came to 4 bases and at J to 7 bases, leaving 7 bases not matched to a gene. Germline V CDR1 and CDR2: SGHRS, YFSETQ. The CDR3 DNA reads TGCGCCAGCAGCAACGGGACAGGGGTTGGTGGCTACACCTTC. Protein sequence: CASSNGTGVGGYTF. The entire variable domain, with the rest obtained from reference TRBV5-1 and TRBJ1-2, is as follows: KAGVTQTPRYLIKTRGQQVTLSCSPISGHRSVSWYQQTPGQGLQFLFEYFSETQRNKGNFPGRFSGRQFSNSRSEMNVSTLELGDSALYLCASSNGTGVGGYTFGSGTRLTVV.

The CDR3 DNA reads as TGTGCCAGCAGCCAAGGGACAGGGTATCAGCCCCAGCATTTT. Encoded protein: CASSQGTGYQPQHF. The chain couples TRBV6-5 to TRBJ1-5, with 9 bases lining up with TRBD1. The V and J ends lost 6 bases and 5 bases, in that order; junction bases with no gene match: 5. The CDR3 extends over 14 amino acids. Germline CDR1 reads MNHEY; CDR2 reads SVGAGI.

The chain uses TRBV7-8 and TRBJ1-2; TRBD1 aligns across 8 bases. The junction had 6 bases not matched to a gene; V was cut back by 5 bases and J by 7 bases. The CDR3 contains 13 residues. Germline V lookup: CDR1 SGHVS, CDR2 FQNEAQ. CDR3: CASSPTGAGGYTF. The CDR3 bases are TGTGCCAGCAGCCCGACAGGGGCGGGTGGCTACACCTTC.

In nucleotides, the CDR3 is TGTGCTAGTGGTTCCCCCCGGACAGGGGGCCGGGGCTCTCCCACGGGGGCCAACGTCCTGACTTTC. Its translation: CASGSPRTGGRGSPTGANVLTF. The rearrangement links TRBV12-5 to TRBJ2-6, with 11 bases fitting TRBD1. The CDR3 length is 22 residues. Germline trimming cut 4 bases from V and 4 bases from J; bases unmatched to any gene: 21. From germline, CDR1 is LGHNT and CDR2 FRNRAP.

The chain is built from TRBV13 and TRBJ2-7; 8 nucleotides match TRBD1. The J segment lost 5 bases and the V segment lost 5 bases, leaving 8 bases of the junction unmatched. CDR3 length: 14 amino acids. CDR1 PRHDT and CDR2 FYEKMQ come from the germline V gene (reference sequence). In DNA, the CDR3 is TGTGCCAGCAGCCTCAGGGGGCGCAACGACGAGCAGTACTTC. Its translation: CASSLRGRNDEQYF.

The chain is built from TRBV5-1 and TRBJ2-7; TRBD2 matches 9 bases. CDR3 size: 14 residues. V shed 4 bases, J shed 2 bases, and the junction held 4 bases outside the gene matches. From germline, CDR1 is SGHRS and CDR2 YFSETQ. This CDR3 reads CASSGGLAPYEQYF. CDR3 coding DNA: TGCGCCAGCAGCGGGGGACTAGCACCCTACGAGCAGTACTTC.

This clone was observed a single time. The chain is built from TRBV2 and TRBJ1-2; tentatively, D is TRBD1 (5 bases). This CDR3 is built from 13 residues. Germline V gives CDR1 SNHLY, CDR2 FYNNEI. V was trimmed by 5 bases and J by 6 bases, leaving 13 bases between them. The CDR3 DNA reads TGTGCCAGCAGTCCTAGGGCAGGGAATGGCTACACCTTC. This codes for CASSPRAGNGYTF.

The CDR3 nucleotides are TGTGCCCACAGGGGGGAGACCTACGAGCAGTACTTC. Amino acids: CAHRGETYEQYF. This sequence joins TRBV10-3 and TRBJ2-7; 8 bases agree with TRBD1. This CDR3 has 12 residues. J gave up 2 bases and V 11 bases, and 5 bases lay outside the gene matches. The germline gives CDR1 ENHRY, CDR2 SYGVKD.

The chain employs TRBV27 and TRBJ1-3, with 8 bases identical to TRBD1. In germline, CDR1 is MNHEY, CDR2 SMNVEV (reference sequence). J was trimmed by 2 bases and V by 3 bases; bases with no gene match: 3. This CDR3 region has 15 residues. The CDR3 region is CASSFKQGAGNTIYF. CDR3 bases: TGTGCCAGCAGTTTCAAACAGGGGGCTGGAAACACCATATATTTT.

The chain employs TRBV25-1 and TRBJ1-1; maybe TRBD1 (5 bases). Germline lookup yields CDR1 MGHDK and CDR2 SYGVNS. V was clipped by 4 bases and J by 3 bases, with 12 bases between them. There are 14 residues in the CDR3. CDR3 sequence reads: CASSVGQSYTEAFF. As DNA, the CDR3 is TGTGCCAGCAGTGTTGGACAATCGTACACTGAAGCTTTCTTT.

CDR3 coding DNA: TGTGCCAGCAGCAAAGATGGGACAGGATCCAATGAGCAGTTCTTC. Translated: CASSKDGTGSNEQFF. The chain uses TRBV7-3 and TRBJ2-1; TRBD1 aligns across 8 bases. V lost 5 bases and J lost 6; bases outside the gene matches: 9. The CDR3 is 15 amino acids. CDR1 and CDR2 from the germline V gene are SGHTA and FQGTGA.